Listed below are T cell receptor beta chains from one sample, sequenced in a study of human T cells and chemical hapten exposure. TCRdb passed the RACE reads through MiXCR, listing each CDR3 protein once. This sample has approximately 80,000 distinct CDR3 sequences; around 11% occur once, and the top ten carry around 4.2%. The sample was whole blood, taken in connection with sensitization to the hapten diphenylcyclopropenone (DPC). These receptors originate from a woman aged 45-65 years with alopecia areata. Some clones in this sample may be carry-over from other donors' samples. The CDR3 runs from the conserved cysteine through the conserved F or W. A D gene is named only where the DNA matches it firmly. The listing skips clone size in some rows; elsewhere it reads once, few, many or a size class.

abundance	j_gene	v_gene	d_gene	CDR3aa	CDR3nt
few	TRBJ1-5	TRBV28	TRBD1	CASRSGGASNQPQHF	TGTGCCAGCAGGTCAGGGGGGGCAAGCAATCAGCCCCAGCATTTT
few	TRBJ2-3	TRBV12-2	NA	CASRLISTDTQYF	TGTGCAAGTCGCTTGATCAGCACAGATACGCAGTATTTT
NA	TRBJ1-6	TRBV5-5	NA	CASSLSRNPGGPLHF	TGTGCCAGCAGCTTGAGTAGAAACCCTGGGGGACCCCTCCACTTT
few	TRBJ1-5	TRBV19	TRBD1	CASSPSDRGSSQPQHF	TGTGCCAGTAGTCCCTCGGACAGGGGTTCAAGTCAGCCCCAGCATTTT
medium-sized	TRBJ2-1	TRBV29-1	NA	CSAQDNEQFF	TGCAGCGCACAGGACAATGAGCAGTTCTTC
NA	TRBJ2-1	TRBV7-2	NA	CASSRGPLSYNEQFF	TGTGCCAGCAGCCGGGGACCCCTCTCCTACAATGAGCAGTTCTTC
NA	TRBJ2-7	TRBV25-1	NA	CASSRPVGARSYEQYF	TGTGCCAGCAGCAGGCCAGTCGGGGCCCGCTCCTACGAGCAGTACTTC
many	TRBJ2-3	TRBV10-2	TRBD2	CASRASGGFTDTQYF	TGCGCCAGCAGGGCTAGCGGGGGCTTCACAGATACGCAGTATTTT
few	TRBJ2-1	TRBV20-1	NA	CSALFAGLSYNEQFF	TGCAGTGCCCTGTTTGCGGGCCTCTCCTACAATGAGCAGTTCTTC
NA	TRBJ2-4	TRBV20-1	NA	CSARDFRGRLFQAKNIQYF	TGCAGTGCTAGAGACTTTAGGGGCCGGCTCTTCCAAGCCAAAAACATTCAGTACTTC
once	TRBJ2-2	TRBV28	NA	CASSQRVVYGELFF	TGTGCCAGCAGCCAACGGGTTGTTTACGGGGAGCTGTTTTTT
many	TRBJ2-3	TRBV9	NA	CASSVGGGGARLTDTQYF	TGTGCCAGCAGCGTAGGGGGCGGGGGCGCCCGACTCACAGATACGCAGTATTTT
many	TRBJ2-7	TRBV9	NA	CASSPTSPHEQYF	TGTGCCAGCAGCCCTACTAGCCCCCACGAGCAGTACTTC
few	TRBJ1-5	TRBV7-9	NA	CASSFVGTGNGNQPQHF	TGTGCCAGCAGCTTTGTAGGGACGGGCAATGGCAATCAGCCCCAGCATTTT
few	TRBJ2-7	TRBV5-6	TRBD2	CASSLRSGRNEQYF	TGTGCCAGCAGCTTAAGAAGCGGGAGAAACGAGCAGTACTTC
few	TRBJ2-6	TRBV7-2	NA	CASSLPQGSGANVLTF	TGTGCCAGCAGCTTGCCCCAGGGCTCTGGGGCCAACGTCCTGACTTTC
NA	TRBJ2-1	TRBV6-1	TRBD1	CASRLYGTGRFGSYNEQFF	TGTGCCAGCAGATTATACGGGACAGGGCGTTTTGGCTCCTACAATGAGCAGTTCTTC
many	TRBJ2-5	TRBV7-2	NA	CASSLGGSQETQYF	TGTGCCAGCAGCTTGGGGGGATCTCAAGAGACCCAGTACTTC
NA	TRBJ2-4	TRBV10-3	NA	CAIGEGGNIQYF	TGTGCCATCGGGGAGGGGGGCAACATTCAGTACTTC
few	TRBJ1-2	TRBV6-6	NA	CASSPDRYGYTF	TGTGCCAGCAGTCCGGACCGCTATGGCTACACCTTC
many	TRBJ2-1	TRBV7-9	NA	CASSPSRYNEQFF	TGTGCCAGCAGCCCCTCACGGTACAATGAGCAGTTCTTC
few	TRBJ2-5	TRBV12-3/TRBV12-4	TRBD1	CASSDRGLTQYF	TGTGCCAGCAGTGACAGGGGGCTGACCCAGTACTTC
many	TRBJ2-3	TRBV29-1	NA	CSAMARTDTQYF	TGCAGCGCTATGGCGCGCACAGATACGCAGTATTTT
few	TRBJ1-2	TRBV14	NA	CASGLGFGGSYGYTF	TGTGCCAGCGGTCTGGGATTCGGGGGCTCCTATGGCTACACCTTC
many	TRBJ1-5	TRBV6-6	TRBD1	CASSPGGDNQPQHF	TGTGCCAGCAGTCCAGGGGGTGACAATCAGCCCCAGCATTTT
many	TRBJ2-5	TRBV30	TRBD2	CAWSTRRTSGSGETQYF	TGTGCCTGGAGTACCCGGCGGACTAGCGGGAGCGGAGAGACCCAGTACTTC
few	TRBJ2-2	TRBV12-5	NA	CASGLGDTLTNTGELFF	TGTGCTAGTGGTTTGGGGGACACCCTAACGAACACCGGGGAGCTGTTTTTT
many	TRBJ1-5	TRBV28	TRBD1	CASSYYTGDSDQPQHF	TGTGCCAGCAGTTATTATACAGGGGATTCTGATCAGCCCCAGCATTTT
many	TRBJ1-4	TRBV12-3/TRBV12-4	TRBD1	CASSLGQGRNEKLFF	TGTGCCAGCAGTTTGGGACAGGGAAGGAATGAAAAACTGTTTTTT